Listed here are 20 T cell receptor beta chains from one sample, sequenced in a study of monozygotic twins with inflammatory bowel disease. TCRdb reprocessed the 5' RACE reads and reports one entry per CDR3 protein, with no DNA. This listing includes 110,000 to 150,000 distinct CDR3 sequences. The sample comprised blood. Receptors were obtained from a human donor with ulcerative colitis or Crohn's disease, or a healthy co-twin of an affected twin (not recorded which).

This rearrangement joins TRBV27 to TRBJ2-3; TCRdb proposes TRBD1, but this gene call is untestable without DNA. This CDR3 has 13 residues. Germline V lookup: CDR1 MNHEY, CDR2 SMNVEV (reference sequence). CDR3 sequence: CASSPTGVDTQYF.

The V call is TRBV10-2, the J call TRBJ2-7; checking the TCRdb D call of TRBD1 is not possible without DNA. The CDR3 consists of 17 residues. Germline CDR1 and CDR2: WSHSY and SAAADI. The CDR3 spells CASSESETGTHSYEQYF.

This chain joins TRBV27 and TRBJ1-2. From germline, CDR1 is MNHEY and CDR2 SMNVEV (reference sequence). The CDR3 runs 14 residues. CDR3 loop: CASSLNGVLYGYTF.

This chain uses TRBV7-6 with TRBJ2-7; TCRdb's assignment of TRBD2 cannot be checked, as there is no DNA. Germline V gene sequence: CDR1 SGHVS, CDR2 FNYEAQ. The CDR3 has 15 amino acids. The CDR3 spells CASSLGGAYSYEQYF.

The V gene is TRBV19, the J gene TRBJ1-5. The CDR3 is made up of 17 amino acids. CDR1 and CDR2 (germline): LNHDA, SQIVND (reference sequence). CDR3 sequence: CASSAVRPIISNQPQHF. Together with reference TRBV19 and TRBJ1-5, the CDR3 gives the full variable domain: DGGITQSPKYLFRKEGQNVTLSCEQNLNHDAMYWYRQDPGQGLRLIYYSQIVNDFQKGDIAEGYSVSREKKESFPLTVTSAQKNPTAFYLCASSAVRPIISNQPQHFGDGTRLSIL.

The rearrangement links TRBV7-3 to TRBJ2-3. CDR3 length: 14 residues. In germline, CDR1 is SGHTA, CDR2 FQGTGA. The CDR3 sequence: CASSLRSSTDTQYF.

The genes are TRBV9 and TRBJ1-4. The germline gives CDR1 SGDLS, CDR2 YYNGEE. The CDR3 runs 14 residues. The CDR3 is CASSVGVANEKLFF.

V usage is TRBV3-1 and J usage is TRBJ1-2. Germline V lookup: CDR1 LGHDT, CDR2 YNNKEL (reference sequence). CDR3 size: 14 residues. The CDR3 here is CASGQEVRAGGYTF.

The rearrangement links TRBV18 to TRBJ2-6; lacking DNA, the TRBD1 call made by TCRdb goes unchecked. The CDR3 length is 17 residues. Germline CDR1 KGHSH, CDR2 LQKENI. The CDR3 sequence: CASSQTGDPPGANVLTF.

The chain carries TRBV15 and TRBJ2-1; there is no DNA to check the TCRdb D call of TRBD2. This CDR3 comprises 15 residues. Germline lookup yields CDR1 LNHNV and CDR2 YYDKDF (reference sequence). The CDR3 protein is CATSHLAGAHNEQFF. The variable domain in full, with the rest retrieved from reference TRBV15 and TRBJ2-1, is DAMVIQNPRYQVTQFGKPVTLSCSQTLNHNVMYWYQQKSSQAPKLLFHYYDKDFNNEADTPDNFQSRRPNTSFCFLDIRSPGLGDTAMYLCATSHLAGAHNEQFFGPGTRLTVL.

The chain couples TRBV12-3 or TRBV12-4 to TRBJ2-7. This CDR3 has 14 residues. The CDR3 sequence: CASSLGQGRYEQYF.

V usage is TRBV20-1 and J usage is TRBJ2-1; TCRdb outputs TRBD1, but without DNA this stays unchecked. Germline values: CDR1 DFQATT, CDR2 SNEGSKA (reference sequence). This CDR3 comprises 15 residues. The CDR3 spells CSANLWGERYNDQFF.

The chain has TRBV28 and TRBJ1-5; with no DNA, the TCRdb D assignment of TRBD1 cannot be verified. The CDR3 runs to 14 residues. Germline-derived CDR1 and CDR2 are MDHEN and SYDVKM. CDR3 residues: CASRLPGRNQPQHF.

This rearrangement joins TRBV20-1 to TRBJ1-3. Germline-derived CDR1 and CDR2 are DFQATT and SNEGSKA (reference sequence). The CDR3 has 13 residues. The chain's CDR3 is CSAAKDAGNTIYF.

The rearrangement joins TRBV5-1 to TRBJ1-2; lacking DNA, the TRBD1 call made by TCRdb goes unchecked. Germline lookup yields CDR1 SGHRS and CDR2 YFSETQ. This CDR3 region has 15 residues. The CDR3 loop is CASSSWTGAGKGYTF.

The chain uses TRBV18 and TRBJ2-5. This CDR3 has 16 amino acids. Germline loops: CDR1 KGHSH, CDR2 LQKENI. CDR3 region: CASSSTRSLFQETQYF.

V and J are TRBV5-6 and TRBJ2-4; TCRdb returns TRBD1, unconfirmable since there is no DNA. CDR3 length: 16 amino acids. Per the germline V gene, CDR1 is SGHDT and CDR2 is YYEEEE. CDR3 amino acids: CASRSGQGLAKNIQYF.

CDR3 sequence reads: CASTREAANEKLFF. The chain links TRBV19 to TRBJ1-4. This CDR3 has 14 amino acids. The germline V gene has CDR1 LNHDA and CDR2 SQIVND (reference sequence).

This chain connects TRBV12-3 or TRBV12-4 to TRBJ1-2. This CDR3 has 14 residues. The CDR3 loop reads CASSLSRNNYGYTF.

This chain joins TRBV5-1 and TRBJ2-7; the TCRdb D gene call, TRBD1, has no DNA to confirm it. This CDR3 comprises 13 residues. Germline V gene sequence: CDR1 SGHRS, CDR2 YFSETQ. This CDR3 reads CASSSDRGYRQYF.